The present T cell receptor (beta chain) was sequenced within a study of shared clonotypes between healthy human individuals (dated by TCRdb to about 2020). Study-level background: A couple of women and a few men aged 18 to 49 years were included in the cohort. Blood TCR repertoires of 5 or 6 healthy adults were deeply sequenced to estimate repertoire size and the extent of clonotype sharing between individuals. For each donor, CD4 naive and CD4 memory were each run on three plates, CD8 naive on two plates, and CD8 memory on one plate. Leukapheresis yielded between about 0.94 and 10 billion PBMCs per donor. To increase sequencing depth and limit assay-specific biases, different laboratories used diverse techniques to prepare libraries and sequence TCR repertoires.

CDR1 MDHEN and CDR2 SYDVKM are derived from the germline V gene. V and J are trimmed by 5 bases and 6 bases, and the gene matches miss 8 bases of the junction. Measured from the cysteine to the phenylalanine, the CDR3 is 14 residues long. Only the CDR3 part of the read is kept: 42 bases, read in frame from the first base. What the study reported, not specific to this receptor: Only blood was sampled, and tissue TCR repertoires likely differ from those in blood. Sharing across several donors was observed for around 4.8% of naive CD4, over 3% of naive CD8, around 2.5% of memory CD4, and around 0.42% of memory CD8 clonotypes. Naive subsets generally had larger estimated clonotype richness than memory subsets did. Based on pairwise subsampling, the degree of clonotype sharing among donors was expected to be affected by sequencing depth. Incomplete sequencing was indicated by rarefaction of sorted-subset datasets, despite the large sequencing depth. The genetic and exposure-history diversity represented was limited by the small number of donors. Higher generation probabilities were observed for clonotypes shared by all four sorted-subset donors than for non-shared clonotypes.

TCR CDR3 regions were amplified from genomic DNA by multiplex PCR using the deep immunoSEQ assay. Genomic DNA extracted from each cell subset was distributed evenly over all wells of several immunoSEQ 96-well plates, and each plate served as one replicate. For sorted subsets, each replicate PCR was loaded with approximately 190 ng genomic DNA, equivalent to 30,000 or so T cell genomes. Purified libraries were quantified with a Qubit 3.0 fluorometer, sized on a Bioanalyzer 2100, and re-quantified with the KAPA Library Quantification kit. Every immunoSEQ 96-well plate was sequenced on a dedicated single-read 150-cycle Illumina NextSeq 550 flow cell. Concerning the study's data processing: The immunoSEQ output contained only junctional sequences without quality scores, so filtering could not match that applied to full-length reads. Sequences were annotated with PyIR, a Python wrapper for IgBLAST v1.9, using IMGT germline references to assign V/J genes and CDR3. Reads were filtered out if the reads had weak V/J assignments (E-value above 1e-6), no CDR3, stop codons, out-of-frame junctions, or ambiguous translated residues. V3J clonotypes were defined as sequences sharing the same inferred V gene, J gene, and CDR3 amino acid sequence. To compute the percentage overlap between repertoires, the number of shared unique clonotypes was divided by the size of the smaller repertoire. Repertoire richness was assessed with RTK rarefaction, the Chao1 estimator, and Recon v2.1 estimates of unobserved clonotypes. Generation probabilities for all TCRbeta clonotypes obtained by the gDNA method from a few donors were computed using OLGA. Not all clones reach the TCRdb copy of this immuneACCESS table, which keeps in-frame sequences only. Checked studies attribute under half of the gap to unresolved V genes and leave the rest unexplained. V, J and clone size are those of that table, while D and trimming were read from the DNA. Across this sample there are about 1.5 million clones, with 95% to 97% seen only once. The ten most abundant clones make up roughly 1.2% of the sample.

As regards this clone: Its antigen remains undetermined. One base away there is no much larger clone; base qualities are not given.

The donors were healthy, HIV-negative adults with no recently reported acute infections or vaccinations. Every donor was a Caucasian adult living in Nashville, Tennessee, USA. CD4+ T cells were enriched through magnetic negative selection, after which naive cells were positively selected on CD45RA and the remaining negative fraction served as the memory subset. Blood was collected by leukapheresis, and PBMCs were isolated by Ficoll-Histopaque density gradient centrifugation and then cryopreserved in liquid nitrogen vapor phase. Analytical flow cytometry was used to check the purity and quantity of each magnetically sorted T cell population. From each sorted fraction, genomic DNA was isolated and quantified by UV absorbance on a Nanodrop 2000c.

Specimen: naive CD4+ T cells sorted from blood. Taken with the paper, the label for cell subset or site translates to: CD45RA+ positively selected. The sequence is built from TRBV28 and TRBJ2-3; a stretch of 7 junction bases matches TRBD1. The receptor comes from a man in his thirties or forties in good health. The sequenced DNA: TGTGCCAGCAGTAGTACAGGGGTCGGGGATACGCAGTATTTT. It translates as CASSSTGVGDTQYF.